The next 5 T cell receptor beta chains were all read from a single sample in a study of blood T cells in healthy people across ages. The use of a sample-barcoded 5' primer and a J-beta primer mix characterized a second PCR of about 6 to 12 cycles. TCRdb recomputed calls from the 5' RACE reads with MiXCR, one row per CDR3 protein. The sample lists 650,000 to 1,000,000 distinct CDR3 sequences; around 34% were seen once. Material: blood. These receptors came from a man younger than 30 in good health.

This clonotype was observed at least ten times. This chain connects TRBV12-3 or TRBV12-4 to TRBJ1-2; 7 bases are a match to TRBD1. The CDR3 totals 14 residues. J gave up 3 bases and V 7 bases, and 8 bases lay outside the gene matches. The CDR3: CASTPTGADYGYTF. CDR3 bases: TGTGCCAGCACCCCTACAGGGGCGGACTATGGCTACACCTTC.

This clonotype was seen only a few times. As DNA, the CDR3 is TGTGCCAGCAGTTACCCGGTAGACAGGGGATCGAGTGGACGGTCCTACAATGAGCAGTTCTTC. It encodes CASSYPVDRGSSGRSYNEQFF. The chain employs TRBV6-5 and TRBJ2-1; TRBD1 matches 8 bases. After removal of 2 bases from V and 1 base from J, the junction contained 19 bases not matched to a gene. Germline-derived CDR1 and CDR2 are MNHEY and SVGAGI. This CDR3 is 21 amino acids long.

This chain links TRBV2 with TRBJ1-1, with 8 bases fitting TRBD1. The CDR3 extends over 14 amino acids. Germline CDR1 reads SNHLY; CDR2 reads FYNNEI. With 9 bases clipped from V and 2 bases from J, the junction kept 8 bases outside the gene matches. CDR3 DNA sequence: TGTGCCAGTCAGACAGGGGCCCCCAACACTGAAGCTTTCTTT. Residues: CASQTGAPNTEAFF.

The chain combines TRBV27 with TRBJ1-2; D remains ambiguous. Germline V gene data show CDR1 as MNHEY and CDR2 as SMNVEV (reference sequence). Deletions cut 0 bases from V and 6 bases from J, with 17 bases between. The CDR3 is 16 amino acids. The DNA for the CDR3 is TGTGCCAGCAGTTTATCGTATGGGCAGAGGGTAAATGGCTACACCTTC. Translated: CASSLSYGQRVNGYTF.

This clonotype appeared once. The V call is TRBV20-1, the J call TRBJ2-5; 15 positions agree with TRBD2. Germline V lookup: CDR1 DFQATT, CDR2 SNEGSKA (reference sequence). The CDR3 sequence is 16 residues long. V shed 5 bases and J 11 bases; nucleotides not matched to a gene: 15. CDR3 loop: CSAQGLAGGPVNEQYF. CDR3 bases: TGCAGTGCTCAAGGACTAGCGGGGGGGCCAGTGAATGAGCAGTACTTC.